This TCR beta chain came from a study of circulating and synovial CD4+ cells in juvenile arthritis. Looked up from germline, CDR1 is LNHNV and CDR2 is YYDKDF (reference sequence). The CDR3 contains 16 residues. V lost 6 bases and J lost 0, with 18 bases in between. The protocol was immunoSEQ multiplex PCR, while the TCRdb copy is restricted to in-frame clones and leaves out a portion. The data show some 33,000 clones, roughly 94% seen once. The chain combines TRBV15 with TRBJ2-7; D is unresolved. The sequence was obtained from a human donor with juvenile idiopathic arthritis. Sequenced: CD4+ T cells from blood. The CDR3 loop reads CATSPFNPTSSYEQYF. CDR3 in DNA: TGTGCCACCAGTCCATTTAACCCGACAAGCTCCTACGAGCAGTACTTC.